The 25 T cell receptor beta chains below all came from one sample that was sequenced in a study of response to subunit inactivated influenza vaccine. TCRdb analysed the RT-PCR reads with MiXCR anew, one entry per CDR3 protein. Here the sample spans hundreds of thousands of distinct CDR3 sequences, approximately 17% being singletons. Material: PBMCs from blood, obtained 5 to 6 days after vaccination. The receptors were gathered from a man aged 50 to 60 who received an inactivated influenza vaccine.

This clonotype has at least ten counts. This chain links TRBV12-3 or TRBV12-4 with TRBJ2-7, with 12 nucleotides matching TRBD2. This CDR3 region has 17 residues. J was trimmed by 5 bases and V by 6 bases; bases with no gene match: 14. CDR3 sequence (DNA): TGTGCCAGCAGCCTAGATACGAGACTAGCGGGAGTCCACGAGCAGTACTTC. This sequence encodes CASSLDTRLAGVHEQYF.

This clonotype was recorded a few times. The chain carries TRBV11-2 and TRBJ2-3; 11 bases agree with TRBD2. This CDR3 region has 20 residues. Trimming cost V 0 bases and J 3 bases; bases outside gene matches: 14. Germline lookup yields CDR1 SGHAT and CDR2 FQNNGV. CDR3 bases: TGTGCCAGCAGCTTAGATTCCTTCCTAGCGGGAGGCCAAAAGACAGATACGCAGTATTTT. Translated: CASSLDSFLAGGQKTDTQYF.

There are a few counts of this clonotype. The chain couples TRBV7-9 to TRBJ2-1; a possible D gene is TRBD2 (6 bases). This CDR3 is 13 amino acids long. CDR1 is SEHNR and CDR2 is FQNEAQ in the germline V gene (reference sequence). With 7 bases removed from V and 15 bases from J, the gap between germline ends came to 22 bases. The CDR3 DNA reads TGTGCCAGCACCCCCGCGGGGCAAGGCGGTAGGTTCTTC. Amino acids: CASTPAGQGGRFF.

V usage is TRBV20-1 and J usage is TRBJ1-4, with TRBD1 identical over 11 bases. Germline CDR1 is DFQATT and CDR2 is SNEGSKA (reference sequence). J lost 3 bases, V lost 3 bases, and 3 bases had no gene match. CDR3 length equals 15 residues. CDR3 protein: CSASGQGASNEKLFF. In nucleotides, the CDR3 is TGCAGTGCTAGCGGACAGGGGGCCTCTAATGAAAAACTGTTTTTT.

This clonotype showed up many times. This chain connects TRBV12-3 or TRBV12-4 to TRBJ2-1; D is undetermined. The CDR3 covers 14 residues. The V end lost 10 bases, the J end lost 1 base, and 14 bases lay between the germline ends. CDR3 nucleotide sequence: TGTGCCACTACAAACCCCGGGTCCTACAATGAGCAGTTCTTC. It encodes CATTNPGSYNEQFF.

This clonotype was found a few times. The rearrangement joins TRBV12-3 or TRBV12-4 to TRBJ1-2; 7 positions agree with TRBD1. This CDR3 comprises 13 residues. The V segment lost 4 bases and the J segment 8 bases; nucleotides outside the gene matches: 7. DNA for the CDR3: TGTGCCAGCAGTTCTCTCCAGGGGGGAGGCTACACCTTC. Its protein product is CASSSLQGGGYTF.

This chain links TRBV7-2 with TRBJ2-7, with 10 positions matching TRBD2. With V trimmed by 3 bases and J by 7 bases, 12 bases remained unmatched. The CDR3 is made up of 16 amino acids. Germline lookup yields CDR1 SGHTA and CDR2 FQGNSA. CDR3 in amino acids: CASSFPTSGRSGEQYF. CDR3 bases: TGTGCCAGCAGCTTCCCGACTAGCGGGCGATCTGGGGAGCAGTACTTC.

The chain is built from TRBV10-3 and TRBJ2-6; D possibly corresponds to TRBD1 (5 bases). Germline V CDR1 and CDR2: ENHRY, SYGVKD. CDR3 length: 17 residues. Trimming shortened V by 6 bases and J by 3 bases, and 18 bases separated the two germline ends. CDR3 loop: CAISRPTGVNGANVLTF. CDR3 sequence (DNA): TGTGCCATCAGCCGCCCCACAGGCGTTAATGGGGCCAACGTCCTGACTTTC.

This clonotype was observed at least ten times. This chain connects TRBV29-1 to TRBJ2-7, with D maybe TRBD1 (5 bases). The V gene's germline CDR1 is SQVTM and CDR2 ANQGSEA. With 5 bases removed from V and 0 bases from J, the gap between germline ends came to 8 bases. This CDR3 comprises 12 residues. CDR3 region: CSVRTNSYEQYF. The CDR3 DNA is TGCAGCGTTAGGACAAACTCCTACGAGCAGTACTTC.

CDR3 in amino acids: CSAFGTSGQYF. CDR3 coding DNA: TGCAGTGCTTTCGGGACTAGCGGACAGTACTTC. The rearrangement uses TRBV20-1 and TRBJ2-4; 11 nucleotides line up with TRBD2. The CDR3 spans 11 residues. Germline V gene lookup returns CDR1 DFQATT and CDR2 SNEGSKA (reference sequence). The ends lost 5 bases at V and 13 bases at J; junction bases unmatched: 4.

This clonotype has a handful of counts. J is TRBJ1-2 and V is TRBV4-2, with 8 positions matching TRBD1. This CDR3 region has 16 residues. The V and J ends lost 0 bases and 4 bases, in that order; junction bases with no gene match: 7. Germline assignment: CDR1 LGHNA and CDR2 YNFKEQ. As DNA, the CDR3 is TGTGCCAGCAGCCAAGATCCAGGGGGCGTTGGCTATGGCTACACCTTC. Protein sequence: CASSQDPGGVGYGYTF.

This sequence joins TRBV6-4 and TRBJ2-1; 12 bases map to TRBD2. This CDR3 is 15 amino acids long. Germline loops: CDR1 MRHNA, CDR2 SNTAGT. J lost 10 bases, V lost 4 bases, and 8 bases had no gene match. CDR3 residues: CASSGLAGGLSEQFF. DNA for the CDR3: TGTGCCAGCAGTGGTCTAGCGGGAGGGCTATCGGAGCAGTTCTTC.

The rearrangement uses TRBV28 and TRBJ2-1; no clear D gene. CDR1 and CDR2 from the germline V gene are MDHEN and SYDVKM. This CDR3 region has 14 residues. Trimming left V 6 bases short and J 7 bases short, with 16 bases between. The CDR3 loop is CASRKGSARNEQFF. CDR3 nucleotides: TGTGCCAGCAGAAAGGGATCCGCGCGGAATGAGCAGTTCTTC.

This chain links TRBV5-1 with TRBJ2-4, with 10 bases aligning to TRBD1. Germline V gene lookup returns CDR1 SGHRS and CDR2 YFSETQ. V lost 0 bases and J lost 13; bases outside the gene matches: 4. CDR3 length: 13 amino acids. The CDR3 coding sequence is TGCGCCAGCAGCTTGGAGGGACAGGGGAAACAGTACTTC. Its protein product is CASSLEGQGKQYF. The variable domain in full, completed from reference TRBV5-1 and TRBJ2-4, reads KAGVTQTPRYLIKTRGQQVTLSCSPISGHRSVSWYQQTPGQGLQFLFEYFSETQRNKGNFPGRFSGRQFSNSRSEMNVSTLELGDSALYLCASSLEGQGKQYFGAGTRLSVL.

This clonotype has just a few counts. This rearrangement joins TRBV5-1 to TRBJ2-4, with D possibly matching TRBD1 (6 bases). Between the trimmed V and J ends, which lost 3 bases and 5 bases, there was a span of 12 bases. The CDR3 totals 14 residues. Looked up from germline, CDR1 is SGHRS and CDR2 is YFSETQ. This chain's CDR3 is CASSSTRGENIQYF. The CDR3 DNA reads TGCGCCAGCAGCTCAACCAGGGGCGAAAACATTCAGTACTTC.

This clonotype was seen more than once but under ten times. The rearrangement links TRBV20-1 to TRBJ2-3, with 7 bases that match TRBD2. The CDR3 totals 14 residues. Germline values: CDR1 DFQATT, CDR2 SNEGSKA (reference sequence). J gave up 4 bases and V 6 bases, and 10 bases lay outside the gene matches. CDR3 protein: CSAELAKFSDTQYF. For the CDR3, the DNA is TGCAGTGCGGAACTAGCGAAATTTTCAGATACGCAGTATTTT.

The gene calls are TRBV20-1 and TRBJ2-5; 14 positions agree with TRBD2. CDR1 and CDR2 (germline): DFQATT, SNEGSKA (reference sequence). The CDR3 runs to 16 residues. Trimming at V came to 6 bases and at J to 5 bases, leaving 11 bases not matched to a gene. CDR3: CSAILTSGGAGETQYF. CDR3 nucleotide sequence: TGCAGTGCCATCCTGACTAGCGGGGGGGCTGGGGAGACCCAGTACTTC.

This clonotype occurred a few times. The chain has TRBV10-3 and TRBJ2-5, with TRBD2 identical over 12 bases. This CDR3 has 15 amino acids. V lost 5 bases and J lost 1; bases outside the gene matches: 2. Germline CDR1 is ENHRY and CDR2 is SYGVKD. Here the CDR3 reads CAISKLAGGQETQYF. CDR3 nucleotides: TGTGCCATCAGTAAACTAGCGGGGGGCCAAGAGACCCAGTACTTC.

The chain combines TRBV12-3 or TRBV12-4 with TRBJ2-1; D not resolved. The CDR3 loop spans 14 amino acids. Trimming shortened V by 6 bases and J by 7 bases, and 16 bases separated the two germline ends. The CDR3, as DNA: TGTGCCAGCAGGATTAGGAAAGGCCGGAATGAGCAGTTCTTC. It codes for CASRIRKGRNEQFF.

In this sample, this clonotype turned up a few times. The CDR3 region has the DNA TGTGCCAGCAGCCGTGGGCCAGCTGGGGAGACCCAGTACTTC. It specifies CASSRGPAGETQYF. The chain combines TRBV27 with TRBJ2-5; D gene uncertain. Germline CDR1 is MNHEY and CDR2 is SMNVEV (reference sequence). The CDR3 covers 14 residues. V was trimmed by 6 bases and J by 5 bases, leaving 16 bases between them.

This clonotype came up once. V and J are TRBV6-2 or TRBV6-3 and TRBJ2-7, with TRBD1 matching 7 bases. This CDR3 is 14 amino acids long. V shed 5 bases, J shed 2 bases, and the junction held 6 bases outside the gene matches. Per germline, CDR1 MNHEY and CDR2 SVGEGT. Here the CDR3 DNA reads TGTGCCAGCAGTGAGACAGGGTGGCCCTACGAGCAGTACTTC. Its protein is CASSETGWPYEQYF.

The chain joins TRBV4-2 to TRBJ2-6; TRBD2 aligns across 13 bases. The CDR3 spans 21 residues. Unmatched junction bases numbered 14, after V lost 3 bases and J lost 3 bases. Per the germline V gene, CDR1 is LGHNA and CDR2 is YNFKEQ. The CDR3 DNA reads TGTGCCAGCAGCCAGGGCCCCGGGACTAGCGGGATGCTGGGTGGGGCCAACGTCCTGACTTTC. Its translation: CASSQGPGTSGMLGGANVLTF.

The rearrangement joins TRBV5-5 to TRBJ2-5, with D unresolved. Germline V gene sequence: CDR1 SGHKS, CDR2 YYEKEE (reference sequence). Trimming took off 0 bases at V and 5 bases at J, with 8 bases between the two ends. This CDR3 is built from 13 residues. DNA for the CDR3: TGTGCCAGCAGCTTGGTGACCGCGGAGACCCAGTACTTC. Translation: CASSLVTAETQYF.

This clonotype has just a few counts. This CDR3 reads CASRLAGGDSNEQFF. As DNA, the CDR3 is TGTGCCAGCAGACTAGCGGGGGGCGACTCCAATGAGCAGTTCTTC. This chain links TRBV6-2 or TRBV6-3 with TRBJ2-1; 12 bases align to TRBD2. The CDR3 consists of 15 residues. Germline V gives CDR1 MNHEY, CDR2 SVGEGT. The ends lost 6 bases at V and 6 bases at J; junction bases unmatched: 6.

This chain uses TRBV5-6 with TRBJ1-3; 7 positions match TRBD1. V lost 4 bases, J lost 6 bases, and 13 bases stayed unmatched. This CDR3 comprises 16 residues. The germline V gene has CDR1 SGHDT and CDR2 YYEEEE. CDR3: CASSGKDRFRANTIYF. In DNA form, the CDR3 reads TGTGCCAGCAGCGGAAAGGACAGGTTCCGGGCAAACACCATATATTTT. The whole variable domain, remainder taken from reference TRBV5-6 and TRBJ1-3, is DAGVTQSPTHLIKTRGQQVTLRCSPKSGHDTVSWYQQALGQGPQFIFQYYEEEERQRGNFPDRFSGHQFPNYSSELNVNALLLGDSALYLCASSGKDRFRANTIYFGEGSWLTVV.